The 10 T cell receptor beta chains in this list originate from one sample, sequenced in a study of post-analysis software for immune sequencing data. The authors incorporated unique molecular identifiers into the TCR beta cDNA libraries. TCRdb reanalysed the PCR reads using MiXCR and keeps one entry per CDR3 protein. The sample has hundreds of thousands of distinct CDR3 sequences; approximately 53% are singletons. Study-level points and caveats: About 5 TRBV segments were significantly more frequent in patients than in controls. TRBV5-6, TRBV5-1 and TRBV20-1 were among these segments.

The antigens of these receptors remain unknown. Sequencing input: blood. The origin of the receptors is a girl between 10 and 17 years old with multiple sclerosis.

V usage is TRBV7-9 and J usage is TRBJ1-1; no clear D gene. The CDR3 sequence is 13 residues long. Trimming took 6 bases from V and 1 from J, leaving 9 bases between them. Germline assignment: CDR1 SEHNR and CDR2 FQNEAQ (reference sequence). CDR3 sequence reads: CASRQAANTEAFF. The CDR3 nucleotides read TGTGCCAGCAGGCAGGCAGCGAACACTGAAGCTTTCTTT.

The rearrangement uses TRBV20-1 and TRBJ2-5; D might be TRBD2 (7 bases). Per germline, CDR1 DFQATT and CDR2 SNEGSKA (reference sequence). V shed 7 bases and J shed 5 bases, with 17 bases lying between them. This CDR3 has 13 residues. CDR3 nucleotides: TGCAGTGTCGCGGGGGCGCGGAAGGAGACCCAGTACTTC. Residues: CSVAGARKETQYF.

The chain couples TRBV5-1 to TRBJ1-2, with 8 bases matching TRBD1. The J segment lost 7 bases and the V segment lost 5 bases, leaving 4 bases of the junction unmatched. Germline V gene sequence: CDR1 SGHRS, CDR2 YFSETQ. CDR3 length: 12 amino acids. Here the CDR3 DNA reads TGCGCCAGCAGGGACAGGGCTGGTGGCTACACCTTC. Translated: CASRDRAGGYTF.

The V gene is TRBV6-6, the J gene TRBJ2-1, with TRBD2 matching 7 bases. Trimming removed 8 bases from V and 2 bases from J; junction bases left unmatched: 3. This CDR3 is built from 13 residues. Germline CDR1 and CDR2: MNHNY and SVGAGI (reference sequence). DNA of the CDR3: TGTGCCAGCTCCCGGGGGGCCTACAATGAGCAGTTCTTC. Its protein is CASSRGAYNEQFF.

The chain uses TRBV9 and TRBJ2-1; TRBD1 agrees at 7 bases. Germline V lookup: CDR1 SGDLS, CDR2 YYNGEE. CDR3 length: 16 residues. J was trimmed by 5 bases and V by 3 bases; bases with no gene match: 11. The CDR3 region has the DNA TGTGCCAGCAGCGCCCACAACAGGGGATTTAACAATGAGCAGTTCTTC. The encoded protein is CASSAHNRGFNNEQFF.

CDR3 sequence reads: CASSTGRTSGTDTQYF. The CDR3 nucleotides read TGCGCCAGCAGCACCGGACGGACTAGCGGCACAGATACGCAGTATTTT. The genes are TRBV10-2 and TRBJ2-3; 9 positions agree with TRBD2. Trimming took 6 bases from V and 1 from J; bases not matched to a gene: 8. Germline values: CDR1 WSHSY, CDR2 SAAADI. CDR3 size: 16 residues.

The gene calls are TRBV12-3 or TRBV12-4 and TRBJ2-5; TRBD2 matches 8 bases. The DNA end is a closer match to TRBJ2-7, so the J assignment may be wrong. CDR3 length: 13 residues. The CDR3 bases are TGTGCCAGCAGTACTAGCGGCACCTACGAGCAGTACTTC. It yields the protein CASSTSGTYEQYF.

This sequence joins TRBV29-1 and TRBJ2-1; maybe TRBD2 (5 bases). CDR3 length: 14 residues. Germline V CDR1 and CDR2: SQVTM, ANQGSEA. The germline V and J ends were trimmed by 7 bases and 2 bases, with 15 bases remaining between them. CDR3 nucleotides: TGCAGCGCCCCGGACGGGAACACCTACAATGAGCAGTTCTTC. It yields the protein CSAPDGNTYNEQFF.

This clonotype occurred many times. The gene calls are TRBV20-1 and TRBJ2-3; D is unresolved. From germline, CDR1 is DFQATT and CDR2 SNEGSKA (reference sequence). The CDR3 totals 13 residues. V lost 1 base and J 0 bases, leaving 5 bases between the germline ends. The CDR3 bases are TGCAGTGCTAGAGCCCCTAGCACAGATACGCAGTATTTT. Protein: CSARAPSTDTQYF.

This chain uses TRBV15 with TRBJ2-7; D is possibly TRBD1 or TRBD2 (6 bases each). Germline-derived CDR1 and CDR2 are LNHNV and YYDKDF (reference sequence). This CDR3 has 14 residues. Trimming took 1 base from V and 4 from J, leaving 11 bases between them. This CDR3 reads CATSRVVGGYEQYF. CDR3 nucleotide sequence: TGTGCCACCAGCAGAGTAGTAGGGGGGTACGAGCAGTACTTC.